These T cell receptor beta chains were read from a single sample in a study of OX40 agonist ivuxolimab in advanced cancers. Sequencing used immunoSEQ multiplex PCR; TCRdb keeps in-frame clones, though not all of them. The table includes some 70,000 clones, around 93% detected once. Sequenced material: CD4+ or CD8+ T cells sorted from blood, taken in a trial of the OX40 agonist ivuxolimab. The receptors shown here come from an adult with an advanced solid tumor such as melanoma, head and neck, liver or kidney cancer. Both conserved end residues are part of each CDR3. A D gene is named only where the DNA matches it firmly. Clone size is not always given. Where it is, it says once, few, many or a class for expanded clones.

V gene	clone size	D gene	J gene	CDR3 DNA	CDR3 protein
TRBV10-3	.	TRBD1	TRBJ1-5	TGTGCCATCAGTGAGGTCAGGGGGGTGGAGCCCCAGCATTTT	CAISEVRGVEPQHF
TRBV11-2	once	TRBD1	TRBJ2-7	TGTGCCAGCAGCGTCCGACAGGGAACCTACGAGCAGTACTTC	CASSVRQGTYEQYF
TRBV5-1	.	.	TRBJ1-1	TGCGCCAGCAGCTTGGCGAAGAACACTGAAGCTTTCTTT	CASSLAKNTEAFF
TRBV7-3	.	.	TRBJ2-7	TGTGCCAGCAGCTTATTGCAGGGAGGCGAGCAGTACTTC	CASSLLQGGEQYF
TRBV19	.	TRBD2	TRBJ2-5	TGTGCCAGTAGTTTACTTAGCGGGAGTTGGGAGACCCAGTACTTC	CASSLLSGSWETQYF
TRBV15	once	.	TRBJ1-1	TGTGCCACCAGCATCTCGACAGGCGGGGACGATGCTTTCTTT	CATSISTGGDDAFF
TRBV6-1	.	.	TRBJ2-7	TGTGCCAGCACGGGAAGGTCTGGCAGGGCTTACGAGCAGTACTTC	CASTGRSGRAYEQYF
TRBV27	.	TRBD2	TRBJ2-1	TGTGCCAGCAACGGGAGGGACAATGAGCAGTTCTTC	CASNGRDNEQFF
TRBV10-2	.	.	TRBJ1-1	TGCGCCAGCAGTGAGTCAGGGGCCACTGAAGCTTTCTTT	CASSESGATEAFF
TRBV19	.	.	TRBJ1-5	TGTGCCAGTACCAACCAGGGTGATCAGCCCCAGCATTTT	CASTNQGDQPQHF
TRBV7-3	.	TRBD1	TRBJ1-2	TGTGCCAGCAGCTTAGGACAGGGCCTGGGCTACACCTTC	CASSLGQGLGYTF
TRBV27	.	TRBD1	TRBJ2-3	TGTGCCAGCAGTTACACAGGGGTGACAGATACGCAGTATTTT	CASSYTGVTDTQYF
TRBV7-9	.	TRBD1	TRBJ2-7	TGTGCCAGCAGCCGCGACAGGGCCTACGAGCAGTACTTC	CASSRDRAYEQYF
TRBV10-3	.	.	TRBJ2-1	TGTGCCATCAGGCAGATGGAAGCCGGGCTCTACAATGAGCAGTTCTTC	CAIRQMEAGLYNEQFF
TRBV14	.	.	TRBJ2-5	TGTGCCAGCAGCCAAGATCGTGGGATCCAAGAGACCCAGTACTTC	CASSQDRGIQETQYF
TRBV10-1	.	.	TRBJ2-1	TGCGCCAGCAGTGAGTCGGGGGGATCCTACAATGAGCAGTTCTTC	CASSESGGSYNEQFF
TRBV6-1	.	.	TRBJ1-1	TGTGCCAGCAGTCCCCCTGGGACCACAAACACTGAAGCTTTCTTT	CASSPPGTTNTEAFF
TRBV5-5	.	.	TRBJ1-4	TGTGCCAGCAGCTCGTGGGGCCGGAGTGAAAAACTGTTTTTT	CASSSWGRSEKLFF
TRBV11-3	once	.	TRBJ1-5	TGTGCCAGCAGCACCTTCGAGGGGCAGCCCCAGCATTTT	CASSTFEGQPQHF
TRBV30	.	.	TRBJ2-5	TGTGCCTGGAGTTTTTGGAGGGAGACCCAGTACTTC	CAWSFWRETQYF
TRBV29-1	.	TRBD1	TRBJ2-7	TGCAGCGCCCTACAGGGGCCCTACGAGCAGTACTTC	CSALQGPYEQYF
TRBV30	once	.	TRBJ2-1	TGTGCCTGGAGTGCCGGTGATATTGTGGAGCAGTTCTTC	CAWSAGDIVEQFF
TRBV10-3	.	TRBD1	TRBJ2-5	TGTGCCATAAGGGACAGGGGGCCGCAGGAGCAGTACTTC	CAIRDRGPQEQYF
TRBV20-1	.	.	TRBJ2-5	TGCACAGTGGGGGGAGAGACCCAGTACTTC	CTVGGETQYF
TRBV5-1	.	.	TRBJ2-6	TGCGCCAGCAGCTTGGTGGCAGATAGCTCTGGGGCCAACGTCCTGACTTTC	CASSLVADSSGANVLTF
TRBV5-6	.	TRBD2	TRBJ2-1	TGTGCCAGCAGCAAGGGACTAGCCTCCTACAATGAGCAGTTCTTC	CASSKGLASYNEQFF
TRBV5-1	.	.	TRBJ2-5	TGCGCCAGCAGCTTGGCGGAGGGGAGAGAGACCCAGTACTTC	CASSLAEGRETQYF
TRBV5-1	.	.	TRBJ2-1	TGCGCCAGCAGCGTGGGCCCTGAGCAGTTCTTC	CASSVGPEQFF
TRBV5-4	.	TRBD1	TRBJ2-2	TGTGCCAGCAGCTTGCAGGGGGCGAACACCGGGGAGCTGTTTTTT	CASSLQGANTGELFF
TRBV19	.	TRBD1	TRBJ2-1	TGTGCCAGTAGTATAGCTCGACAGGGGGCGCGGAATGAGCAGTTCTTC	CASSIARQGARNEQFF
TRBV6-1	.	.	TRBJ1-2	TGTGCCAGCAGTCTCGACCCAGCGAACTATGGCTACACCTTC	CASSLDPANYGYTF
TRBV5-1	.	.	TRBJ1-1	TGCGCCAGCAGCTTGGAAGGGTTGAACACTGAAGCTTTCTTT	CASSLEGLNTEAFF
TRBV6-5	.	TRBD1	TRBJ1-4	TGTGCCAGCAGACTCCGGGACAGGGATGAAAAACTGTTTTTT	CASRLRDRDEKLFF
TRBV18	.	.	TRBJ2-5	TGTGCCAGCTCACCCACGTCACAGGCGGCCCAGTACTTC	CASSPTSQAAQYF
TRBV2	.	.	TRBJ1-2	TGTGCCAGCAGAGCGGACAGTGTCGTCTATGGCTACACCTTC	CASRADSVVYGYTF
TRBV11-2	.	TRBD1	TRBJ2-1	TGTGCCAGCAGCCCGGACAGGGGTAATGAGCAGTTCTTC	CASSPDRGNEQFF
TRBV29-1	.	TRBD1	TRBJ2-7	TGCAGCGTTGAGGGGACAGGGAACTACGAGCAGTACTTC	CSVEGTGNYEQYF
TRBV7-6	.	.	TRBJ2-7	TGTGCCAGCAGCTTAGCGCCCAACTCCTACGAGCAGTACTTC	CASSLAPNSYEQYF
TRBV7-9	once	TRBD1	TRBJ1-2	TGTGCCAGCAGCTTATCCGACAGGGATGGCGGCTACACCTTC	CASSLSDRDGGYTF
TRBV9	.	.	TRBJ2-3	TGTGCCAGCAACGACGGGAGAGGAGATACGCAGTATTTT	CASNDGRGDTQYF
TRBV14	few	.	TRBJ2-7	TGTGCCAGCAGCCCGGGACGGATCTACGAGCAGTACTTC	CASSPGRIYEQYF
TRBV19	.	.	TRBJ1-1	TGTGCCAGTAGTCTCGGACCGACGCCTCTAAACACTGAAGCTTTCTTT	CASSLGPTPLNTEAFF
TRBV5-1	.	.	TRBJ1-5	TGCGCCAGCAGCTTGGGTGGGGGCGCGAAACAGCCCCAGCATTTT	CASSLGGGAKQPQHF
TRBV29-1	.	.	TRBJ1-1	TGCAGCGCTGAGAGGTCAGGGCCGGAAGCTTTCTTT	CSAERSGPEAFF
TRBV11-2	.	.	TRBJ2-7	TGTGCCAGCAGCCGTGGCAGGGACTCCTACGAGCAGTACTTC	CASSRGRDSYEQYF
TRBV27	.	.	TRBJ2-5	TGTGCCAGCAGTTTACGGGATGGGGCCCAGTACTTC	CASSLRDGAQYF
TRBV6-1	.	TRBD2	TRBJ2-2	TGTGCCAGCAGTGGCCTAGCGGGAGGCAACACCGGGGAGCTGTTTTTT	CASSGLAGGNTGELFF
TRBV21-1	once	.	TRBJ2-2	TGTGCCAGCAGCATCAAATGCATGGGGGACACCACGAACACCGGGGAGCTGTTTTTT	CASSIKCMGDTTNTGELFF
TRBV7-2	.	.	TRBJ1-2	TGTGCCAGCAGCTTAGAATTGGATAACTATGGCTACACCTTC	CASSLELDNYGYTF
TRBV6-5	.	TRBD1	TRBJ1-6	TGTGCCAGCAATCCAACCGGGACAGAGGGTTCACCCCTCCACTTT	CASNPTGTEGSPLHF
TRBV19	once	TRBD1	TRBJ2-2	TGTGCCAGTAGTTCTGACAGGGGGCGGACCGGGGAGCTGTTTTTT	CASSSDRGRTGELFF
TRBV19	.	TRBD2	TRBJ2-3	TGTGCCAGTAGTACCGACCGGACTAGCGGGCGGGACGTAGATACGCAGTATTTT	CASSTDRTSGRDVDTQYF
TRBV5-1	.	TRBD1	TRBJ2-5	TGCGCCAGCAGCTTGGGACAGGGACAAGAGACCCAGTACTTC	CASSLGQGQETQYF
TRBV6-1	few	.	TRBJ1-5	TGTGCCAGCGCACTGACTTATAGCAATCAGCCCCAGCATTTT	CASALTYSNQPQHF
TRBV19	.	.	TRBJ1-2	TGTGCCAGTAGTCCTGGACAGTATGGCTACACCTTC	CASSPGQYGYTF
TRBV19	.	TRBD2	TRBJ2-5	TGTGCCAGTAGTATCTCGGGGGGGCGAGAGACCCAGTACTTC	CASSISGGRETQYF
TRBV7-2	once	.	TRBJ2-1	TGTGCCAGCAGACCCGGACGTTACAATGAGCAGTTCTTC	CASRPGRYNEQFF
TRBV5-1	.	.	TRBJ1-1	TGCGCCAGCAGCCCGCTGGCGGGCGGTGAAGCTTTCTTT	CASSPLAGGEAFF
TRBV27	.	.	TRBJ1-2	TGTGCCAGCAGTTTAAACCCCCTCTTGCTTGACTATGGCTACACCTTC	CASSLNPLLLDYGYTF
TRBV6-5	.	.	TRBJ2-1	TGTGCCAGCAGTTTAATGGCGGGATCCTACAATGAGCAGTTCTTC	CASSLMAGSYNEQFF